These 26 T cell receptor beta chains were all obtained from the same sample, sequenced in a study of T cell repertoires in cytomegalovirus infection. A single record per CDR3 protein comes from TCRdb applying MiXCR to the reads. The table records fewer than 200,000 distinct CDR3 sequences, approximately 19% of them present only once. Sample: PBMCs. The source is a human donor in good health (CMV status not recorded). Some clones in this sample may be carry-over from other donors' samples.

This clonotype was seen a few times. The chain joins TRBV12-3 or TRBV12-4 to TRBJ2-3, with D maybe TRBD1 (5 bases). With 5 bases removed from V and 8 bases from J, the gap between germline ends came to 11 bases. The CDR3 extends over 12 amino acids. This chain's CDR3 is CASSRSQATQYF. For the CDR3, the DNA is TGTGCCAGCAGTCGATCACAGGCTACGCAGTATTTT.

This clonotype was observed a few times. The chain is built from TRBV9 and TRBJ2-7; unclear D gene. Germline-derived CDR1 and CDR2 are SGDLS and YYNGEE. This CDR3 comprises 11 residues. V gave up 10 bases and J gave up 6 bases, with 14 bases separating them. In DNA form, the CDR3 reads TGTGCCGGTATACTGCTCGCCGAGCAGTACTTC. This translates into CAGILLAEQYF.

The rearrangement links TRBV30 to TRBJ1-2, with unresolved D. Germline CDR1 GTSNPN, CDR2 SVGIG (reference sequence). The CDR3 runs 11 residues. The germline V and J ends were trimmed by 1 base and 7 bases, with 7 bases remaining between them. CDR3 loop: CAWSAGSGYTF. The CDR3 DNA is TGTGCCTGGAGTGCGGGGAGTGGCTACACCTTC.

V is TRBV15 and J is TRBJ2-5; maybe TRBD1 (6 bases). The germline V gene has CDR1 LNHNV and CDR2 YYDKDF (reference sequence). With 2 bases removed from V and 3 bases from J, the gap between germline ends came to 7 bases. The CDR3 runs 13 residues. The CDR3 protein is CATSRHREETQYF. DNA for the CDR3: TGTGCCACCAGCAGACACAGGGAAGAGACCCAGTACTTC.

This chain joins TRBV6-5 and TRBJ2-7, with 11 bases matching TRBD2. CDR3 length equals 16 residues. The V and J ends lost 2 bases and 3 bases, in that order; junction bases with no gene match: 6. CDR1 is MNHEY and CDR2 is SVGAGI in the germline V gene. CDR3 coding DNA: TGTGCCAGCAGTTACCACAAACTAGCGGGAGACTACGAGCAGTACTTC. Its translation is CASSYHKLAGDYEQYF.

V gene TRBV27 combines with J gene TRBJ2-3, with 7 bases lining up with TRBD1. This CDR3 has 14 amino acids. Germline CDR1 is MNHEY and CDR2 is SMNVEV (reference sequence). Trimming cost V 5 bases and J 6 bases; bases outside gene matches: 8. CDR3 sequence: CASSMKQGLDTQYF. As DNA, the CDR3 is TGTGCCAGCAGTATGAAACAGGGGTTGGATACGCAGTATTTT.

This clonotype was detected many times. The rearrangement uses TRBV28 and TRBJ1-5, with D possibly being TRBD1 (6 bases). CDR3 length: 17 residues. The V gene lost 4 bases and the J gene lost 0 bases, with 16 bases spanning the gap. Germline V gene sequence: CDR1 MDHEN, CDR2 SYDVKM. The CDR3 nucleotides are TGTGCCAGCAGTTCGCTGACAGGCACATATAGCAATCAGCCCCAGCATTTT. Translation: CASSSLTGTYSNQPQHF.

In this sample, this clonotype turned up many times. CDR3: CSASDRGAEAFF. In DNA, the CDR3 is TGCAGTGCTTCGGACAGGGGGGCTGAAGCTTTCTTT. The chain combines TRBV20-1 with TRBJ1-1; 10 nucleotides align to TRBD1. Germline-derived CDR1 and CDR2 are DFQATT and SNEGSKA (reference sequence). The length of the CDR3 is 12 residues. The V and J ends lost 5 bases and 6 bases, in that order; junction bases with no gene match: 3.

This clonotype was seen at least ten times. The V and J genes are TRBV7-2 and TRBJ2-1; 11 nucleotides agree with TRBD2. CDR1 is SGHTA and CDR2 is FQGNSA in the germline V gene. The CDR3 spans 16 residues. J gave up 5 bases and V 5 bases, and 8 bases lay outside the gene matches. This CDR3 is CASSAAGTSGHNEQFF. For the CDR3, the DNA is TGTGCCAGCAGCGCCGCCGGGACTAGCGGCCACAATGAGCAGTTCTTC.

The chain employs TRBV29-1 and TRBJ2-7; 7 bases line up with TRBD1. The CDR3 loop spans 13 amino acids. Germline V gene sequence: CDR1 SQVTM, CDR2 ANQGSEA. After removal of 4 bases from V and 2 bases from J, the junction contained 5 bases not matched to a gene. The CDR3 loop is CSVGTGPTYEQYF. As DNA, the CDR3 is TGCAGCGTTGGGACAGGACCAACCTACGAGCAGTACTTC.

This sequence joins TRBV7-2 and TRBJ1-1, with a tentative D call TRBD1 (6 bases). Germline V gene sequence: CDR1 SGHTA, CDR2 FQGNSA. This CDR3 has 16 residues. The ends were cut back, 0 bases at V and 4 bases at J, with 15 bases in the middle. The CDR3 protein is CASSLARGPGGTEAFF. CDR3 DNA: TGTGCCAGCAGCTTAGCTCGGGGGCCCGGGGGCACTGAAGCTTTCTTT.

The gene calls are TRBV19 and TRBJ2-7; 8 nucleotides agree with TRBD2. The CDR3 is 15 residues long. The germline gives CDR1 LNHDA, CDR2 SQIVND (reference sequence). With 5 bases clipped from V and 4 bases from J, the junction kept 10 bases outside the gene matches. Here the CDR3 reads CASSLKAGELYEQYF. CDR3 DNA sequence: TGTGCCAGTAGTCTTAAAGCGGGGGAACTATACGAGCAGTACTTC.

Only a few counts were recorded for this clonotype. The chain has TRBV20-1 and TRBJ2-4, with D possibly being TRBD2 (6 bases). V lost 1 base, J lost 8 bases, and 12 bases lay in between. From germline, CDR1 is DFQATT and CDR2 SNEGSKA (reference sequence). The CDR3 loop spans 13 amino acids. The DNA of the CDR3 is TGCAGTGCTAGAGGTGGGGGGACGGACATTCAGTACTTC. Its translation: CSARGGGTDIQYF.

This clonotype was counted between two and nine times. This sequence joins TRBV28 and TRBJ1-1; 8 bases map to TRBD1. Germline CDR1 is MDHEN and CDR2 is SYDVKM. After removal of 6 bases from V and 1 base from J, the junction contained 7 bases not matched to a gene. This CDR3 spans 15 amino acids. Here the CDR3 reads CASRRRDRSNTEAFF. The CDR3 DNA sequence: TGTGCCAGCAGGCGACGGGACAGGTCGAACACTGAAGCTTTCTTT.

This clonotype was seen a few times. J is TRBJ1-5 and V is TRBV7-6, with TRBD1 matching over 7 bases. The CDR3 sequence is 16 residues long. J gave up 5 bases and V 5 bases, and 12 bases lay outside the gene matches. Per the germline V gene, CDR1 is SGHVS and CDR2 is FNYEAQ. The CDR3 region has the DNA TGTGCCAGCAGCCGAGGGACAGCTAACCCATATCAGCCCCAGCATTTT. Encoded protein: CASSRGTANPYQPQHF.

The gene calls are TRBV20-1 and TRBJ2-1; no reliable D call. The CDR3 length is 16 residues. Germline loops: CDR1 DFQATT, CDR2 SNEGSKA (reference sequence). V lost 0 bases to trimming and J lost 0 bases, with 12 bases between them. The CDR3 coding sequence is TGCAGTGCTAGAGATCGCCATCCCTCCTCCTACAATGAGCAGTTCTTC. Protein product: CSARDRHPSSYNEQFF.

CDR3 coding DNA: TGCAGTGCCCGCCAGGGGGTAACTAATGAAAAACTGTTTTTT. This gives the protein CSARQGVTNEKLFF. V and J are TRBV20-1 and TRBJ1-4; 7 bases fit TRBD1. This CDR3 contains 14 residues. V was clipped by 6 bases and J by 1 base; unmatched bases: 5. The V gene's germline CDR1 is DFQATT and CDR2 SNEGSKA (reference sequence).

This clonotype was observed many times. The chain has TRBV7-6 and TRBJ2-3, with a tentative D call TRBD2 (6 bases). This CDR3 has 14 residues. V lost 9 bases and J lost 2, with 15 bases in between. The germline gives CDR1 SGHVS, CDR2 FNYEAQ. CDR3: CASVRTTITDTQYF. CDR3 nucleotides: TGTGCCAGTGTTCGGACTACCATCACAGATACGCAGTATTTT.

This clonotype was observed at least ten times. Here the CDR3 reads CSARPEAGRHQPQHF. The CDR3 nucleotides are TGCAGTGCTAGACCCGAAGCAGGGAGGCATCAGCCCCAGCATTTT. V and J are TRBV20-1 and TRBJ1-5; perhaps TRBD1 as D (5 bases). Germline V lookup: CDR1 DFQATT, CDR2 SNEGSKA (reference sequence). Trimming took 2 bases from V and 5 from J, leaving 16 bases between them. There are 15 residues in the CDR3.

This clonotype showed up many times. The gene calls are TRBV7-2 and TRBJ2-7; TRBD1 or TRBD2 may be the D gene (7 bases each). This CDR3 contains 15 residues. Germline CDR1 is SGHTA and CDR2 is FQGNSA. V dropped 4 bases and J dropped 0 bases, with 13 bases sitting between them. This CDR3 is CASSSGGLFSYEQYF. The DNA of the CDR3 is TGTGCCAGCAGCTCAGGGGGACTATTCTCCTACGAGCAGTACTTC.

The chain uses TRBV4-2 and TRBJ2-7; tentatively, D is TRBD2 (5 bases). V lost 0 bases and J 4 bases, leaving 7 bases between the germline ends. CDR1 is LGHNA and CDR2 is YNFKEQ in the germline V gene. This CDR3 region has 13 residues. As DNA, the CDR3 is TGTGCCAGCAGCCAAGAGAGGGAATACGAGCAGTACTTC. It specifies CASSQEREYEQYF.

This clonotype was seen a handful of times. The genes are TRBV19 and TRBJ1-6, with a tentative D call TRBD1 (6 bases). CDR1 is LNHDA, CDR2 SQIVND, per germline (reference sequence). Trimming took 2 bases from V and 4 from J, leaving 15 bases between them. This CDR3 has 17 residues. The CDR3 reads CASSITPGARYNSPLHF. The CDR3 nucleotides read TGTGCCAGTAGTATAACCCCGGGGGCTCGTTATAATTCACCCCTCCACTTT. Full variable domain (rest looked up from reference TRBV19 and TRBJ1-6): DGGITQSPKYLFRKEGQNVTLSCEQNLNHDAMYWYRQDPGQGLRLIYYSQIVNDFQKGDIAEGYSVSREKKESFPLTVTSAQKNPTAFYLCASSITPGARYNSPLHFGNGTRLTVT.

This chain links TRBV27 with TRBJ2-1, with D perhaps matching TRBD1 (7 bases). V lost 5 bases, J lost 7 bases, and 21 bases lay in between. There are 16 residues in the CDR3. Germline V gene sequence: CDR1 MNHEY, CDR2 SMNVEV (reference sequence). CDR3 sequence: CASSGVQGLRGNEQFF. CDR3 DNA: TGTGCCAGCAGTGGCGTACAGGGGTTGCGGGGAAATGAGCAGTTCTTC.

This clonotype was seen at least ten times. This chain joins TRBV12-3 or TRBV12-4 and TRBJ2-7, with 13 bases lining up with TRBD2. The CDR3 totals 15 residues. Trimming cost V 5 bases and J 5 bases; bases outside gene matches: 6. The CDR3 nucleotides are TGTGCCAGCAGTAAACTAGCGGGAGGGCCAGACGAGCAGTACTTC. Translated, it gives CASSKLAGGPDEQYF.

The chain has TRBV24-1 and TRBJ2-3, with 7 bases identical to TRBD2. CDR3 size: 16 residues. Per the germline V gene, CDR1 is KGHDR and CDR2 is SFDVKD. V trimming: 3 bases; J trimming: 5 bases; junction bases outside the gene matches: 10. CDR3 sequence reads: CATSDLPTSSGDTQYF. CDR3 coding DNA: TGTGCCACCAGTGATCTACCGACTAGCTCTGGAGATACGCAGTATTTT.

The CDR3, as DNA: TGTGCCAGCAGCTTAATGGGACAGATCTACAAAAACATTCAGTACTTC. Translation: CASSLMGQIYKNIQYF. The chain is built from TRBV7-2 and TRBJ2-4, with TRBD1 matching 7 bases. This CDR3 is 16 amino acids long. CDR1 is SGHTA, CDR2 FQGNSA, per germline. V lost 2 bases, J lost 3 bases, and 7 bases stayed unmatched.